This T cell receptor beta chain was identified in a study of technical replicates of blood from several donors. Data came from immunoSEQ multiplex PCR; TCRdb stores just in-frame clones and leaves some out. The top ten clones hold around 4% of a sample with 56,000 or so clones, just over 90% of them seen once. The CDR3 has 15 residues. Trimming at V came to 6 bases and at J to 3 bases, leaving 8 bases not matched to a gene. Germline assignment: CDR1 SNHLY and CDR2 FYNNEI. The rearrangement uses TRBV2 and TRBJ2-7; 10 nucleotides agree with TRBD1. The sample taken for sequencing was PBMCs. This sequence was found in a human donor in good health. Some clones in this sample may be carry-over from other donors' samples. This CDR3 reads CASRPGQGVNYEQYF. CDR3 DNA sequence: TGTGCCAGCAGACCCGGACAGGGGGTTAACTACGAGCAGTACTTC.